This is a list of T cell receptor beta chains from one sample in a study of T-cell memory formation after mild COVID-19. TCRdb processed the 5' RACE reads anew with MiXCR; each CDR3 protein has one entry. Altogether about 320,000 distinct CDR3 sequences are present, over 11% being singletons, with the ten largest covering under 25%. The sequencing input was PBMCs or a T cell subset sorted from them (not recorded which). These receptors were collected from a man aged 18 to 29 who had mild COVID-19 (a few samples of this study predate the infection). Cell type and time point are not known. CDR3s include the opening cysteine and the closing phenylalanine or tryptophan. D genes are given only for firm matches. Size values are once, few and many counts, or a class for expanded clones, and some rows have none.

clone_size	v_call	j_call	d_call	cdr3_nt	cdr3_aa
few	TRBV20-1	TRBJ2-1	TRBD2	TGCAGTGCTAGGATGGGACTAGCGGTCTACAATGAGCAGTTCTTC	CSARMGLAVYNEQFF
many	TRBV7-2	TRBJ2-3	TRBD2	TGTGCCAGCAGCTCCAGACTAGCGGGGGGCAATACGCAGTATTTT	CASSSRLAGGNTQYF
few	TRBV12-3/TRBV12-4	TRBJ2-3	TRBD2	TGTGCCAGCAGCCCCCCGGGGGGTGGCACAGATACGCAGTATTTT	CASSPPGGGTDTQYF
few	TRBV5-1	TRBJ2-2	NA	TGCGCCAGCAGCCGAACAGGGTCCCGGCTCACCGGGGAGCTGTTTTTT	CASSRTGSRLTGELFF
few	TRBV20-1	TRBJ1-1	NA	TGCAGTGCTAGAGATGCCTTTCTCCAGGGAGCTTTCTTT	CSARDAFLQGAFF
few	TRBV2	TRBJ2-5	NA	TGTGCCACCGCGAAGGAGGGCCAAGAGACCCAGTACTTC	CATAKEGQETQYF
few	TRBV20-1	TRBJ1-6	NA	TGCAGTGCTAGGGTACTGGATGACGCCTATAATTCACCCCTCCACTTT	CSARVLDDAYNSPLHF
few	TRBV7-9	TRBJ1-4	NA	TGTGCCAGCAGCTTAGATTTACAGAAAAAACTGTTTTTT	CASSLDLQKKLFF
NA	TRBV7-3	TRBJ2-3	TRBD1	TGTGCCAGCAGCTCCCGACAGGGCCTGACTAGCACAGATACGCAGTATTTT	CASSSRQGLTSTDTQYF
NA	TRBV12-3/TRBV12-4	TRBJ1-3	NA	TGTGCCAGTGAGAGCTCTGGAAACACCATATATTTT	CASESSGNTIYF
few	TRBV4-3	TRBJ1-2	NA	TGCGCCAGCAGCCAAGATCACTTCGAGGGCGCCTATGGCTACACCTTC	CASSQDHFEGAYGYTF
NA	TRBV4-3	TRBJ2-1	NA	TGCGCCAGCAGCCGTCAGAGGGATGGTCTAGGGGAGCAGTTCTTC	CASSRQRDGLGEQFF
many	TRBV5-6	TRBJ2-1	TRBD2	TGTGCCAGCAGCTCTAACTTAGCGGGGGACCTCCACAATGAGCAGTTCTTC	CASSSNLAGDLHNEQFF
few	TRBV5-1	TRBJ1-2	TRBD1	TGCGCCAGCAGCTCGGGACAGGCCAATGATGGCTACACCTTC	CASSSGQANDGYTF
few	TRBV5-1	TRBJ2-1	TRBD2	TGCGCCAGCACTCAGCGGGGGGTAAGGAATGAGCAGTTCTTC	CASTQRGVRNEQFF
few	TRBV7-9	TRBJ2-1	NA	TGTGCCAGCAGCTTAGCCGCGGGTGGGTGGAATGAGCAGTTCTTC	CASSLAAGGWNEQFF
few	TRBV11-2	TRBJ1-3	NA	TGTGCCAGCAGCTTACGTGGAACCACTGGAAACACCATATATTTT	CASSLRGTTGNTIYF
few	TRBV29-1	TRBJ1-1	NA	TGCAGCGTTACGAAGGGTGGGGTAACTGAAGCTTTCTTT	CSVTKGGVTEAFF
few	TRBV2	TRBJ1-1	NA	TGTGCCAGCACTAGGGACGGGTACGGCACTGAAGCTTTCTTT	CASTRDGYGTEAFF
NA	TRBV20-1	TRBJ2-7	NA	TGCAGTGCTAGCGACAGAACCTACGAGCAGTACTTC	CSASDRTYEQYF
NA	TRBV4-3	TRBJ2-4	NA	TGCGCCAGCAGCTCTGGAGTGACCGGAACCATTCAGTACTTC	CASSSGVTGTIQYF
many	TRBV25-1	TRBJ2-1	NA	TGTGCCAGCAGTGTCCGGGGGGCCAGGATATACAATGAGCAGTTCTTC	CASSVRGARIYNEQFF
many	TRBV7-2	TRBJ1-4	NA	TGTGCCAGCAGCCCCTCACAGGCTCGGGGGGAAAAACTGTTTTTT	CASSPSQARGEKLFF
few	TRBV12-3/TRBV12-4	TRBJ2-3	NA	TGTGCCAGCAGTTATGGACAGCCATTCACAGATACGCAGTATTTT	CASSYGQPFTDTQYF